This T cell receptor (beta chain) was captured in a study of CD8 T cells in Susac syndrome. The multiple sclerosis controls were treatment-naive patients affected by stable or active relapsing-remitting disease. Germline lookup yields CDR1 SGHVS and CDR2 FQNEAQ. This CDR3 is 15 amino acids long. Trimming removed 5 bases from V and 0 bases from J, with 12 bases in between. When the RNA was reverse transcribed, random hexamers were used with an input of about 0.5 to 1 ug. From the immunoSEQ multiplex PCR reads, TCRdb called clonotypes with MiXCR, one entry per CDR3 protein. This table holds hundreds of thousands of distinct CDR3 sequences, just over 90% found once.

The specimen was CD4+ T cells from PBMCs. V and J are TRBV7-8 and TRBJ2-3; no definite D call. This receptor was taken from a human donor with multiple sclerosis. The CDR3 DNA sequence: TGTGCCAGCAGCATGGGCCCGTCTAGCACAGATACGCAGTATTTT. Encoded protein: CASSMGPSSTDTQYF.